Listed below are T cell receptor beta chains from one sample, sequenced in a study of stem cell transplantation in POMP-related autoinflammatory disease. Assay: immunoSEQ multiplex PCR; the TCRdb copy retains only in-frame clones and omits some. The sample has roughly 6,500 clones; roughly four fifths are singletons. Material for sequencing was a CXCR5-defined cell subset from PBMCs. The receptor source for this set is a human donor in good health. Both conserved end residues are part of each CDR3. Each record gives: D gene, J gene, V gene, clone size, CDR3 protein, CDR3 DNA. The D gene is left open where the match is weak. The size of a clone is reported for some rows only, either as once, few or many, or as a class for expanded clones.

d_gene: TRBD1; j_gene: TRBJ1-6; v_gene: TRBV28; abundance: few; CDR3aa: CASNSYRGSSPLHF; CDR3nt: TGTGCCAGCAATTCCTACAGGGGATCTTCACCCCTCCACTTT
d_gene: -; j_gene: TRBJ1-1; v_gene: TRBV2; abundance: few; CDR3aa: CARSRDGMNTEAFF; CDR3nt: TGTGCCAGGTCCCGGGACGGCATGAACACTGAAGCTTTCTTT
d_gene: TRBD1; j_gene: TRBJ2-3; v_gene: TRBV6-5; abundance: -; CDR3aa: CASSYSGTDGDTQYF; CDR3nt: TGTGCCAGCAGTTACTCGGGGACAGATGGGGATACGCAGTATTTT
d_gene: -; j_gene: TRBJ2-7; v_gene: TRBV20-1; abundance: -; CDR3aa: CSVQGSEQYF; CDR3nt: TGCAGTGTCCAGGGGAGTGAGCAGTACTTC
d_gene: -; j_gene: TRBJ2-1; v_gene: TRBV14; abundance: -; CDR3aa: CASSQDQGLLVEQFF; CDR3nt: TGTGCCAGCAGCCAAGATCAGGGGTTGTTGGTTGAGCAGTTCTTC
d_gene: -; j_gene: TRBJ2-7; v_gene: TRBV28; abundance: -; CDR3aa: CASTSMGADLNFYEQYF; CDR3nt: TGTGCCAGCACCTCGATGGGGGCCGACCTCAATTTCTACGAGCAGTACTTC
d_gene: -; j_gene: TRBJ1-5; v_gene: TRBV7-2; abundance: -; CDR3aa: CASSPRTGHQPQHF; CDR3nt: TGTGCCAGCAGCCCGAGGACGGGGCATCAGCCCCAGCATTTT
d_gene: -; j_gene: TRBJ1-3; v_gene: TRBV6-1; abundance: -; CDR3aa: CASSERPPVTGNTIYF; CDR3nt: TGTGCCAGCAGTGAACGGCCGCCGGTGACTGGAAACACCATATATTTT
d_gene: TRBD1; j_gene: TRBJ2-1; v_gene: TRBV2; abundance: -; CDR3aa: CASSVDQGAWVNEQFF; CDR3nt: TGTGCCAGCAGTGTAGACCAGGGGGCCTGGGTAAATGAGCAGTTCTTC
d_gene: -; j_gene: TRBJ2-2; v_gene: TRBV21-1; abundance: -; CDR3aa: CASSRTGGGGELFF; CDR3nt: TGTGCCAGCAGCAGGACAGGGGGAGGCGGGGAGCTGTTTTTT
d_gene: -; j_gene: TRBJ1-4; v_gene: TRBV30; abundance: -; CDR3aa: CAWSGGVAGALFF; CDR3nt: TGTGCCTGGAGTGGGGGAGTGGCCGGGGCCCTGTTTTTT
d_gene: -; j_gene: TRBJ2-3; v_gene: TRBV28; abundance: -; CDR3aa: CASSPRDGRDTQYF; CDR3nt: TGTGCCAGCAGTCCCCGGGACGGAAGAGATACGCAGTATTTT
d_gene: TRBD1; j_gene: TRBJ2-7; v_gene: TRBV2; abundance: -; CDR3aa: CASRDRGPISYEQYF; CDR3nt: TGTGCCAGCAGGGACAGGGGGCCGATCTCCTACGAGCAGTACTTC
d_gene: -; j_gene: TRBJ1-1; v_gene: TRBV9; abundance: -; CDR3aa: CARDPWEGTEAFF; CDR3nt: TGTGCCAGGGATCCGTGGGAGGGCACTGAAGCTTTCTTT
d_gene: -; j_gene: TRBJ1-6; v_gene: TRBV18; abundance: -; CDR3aa: CASSPGASSYNSPLHF; CDR3nt: TGTGCCAGCTCACCAGGGGCGAGCTCCTATAATTCACCCCTCCACTTT
d_gene: -; j_gene: TRBJ2-6; v_gene: TRBV7-8; abundance: -; CDR3aa: CASSTRGGGANVLTF; CDR3nt: TGTGCCAGCAGCACACGGGGAGGTGGGGCCAACGTCCTGACTTTC
d_gene: -; j_gene: TRBJ1-4; v_gene: TRBV4-1; abundance: -; CDR3aa: CASSQAGGPREKLFF; CDR3nt: TGCGCCAGCAGCCAAGCGGGGGGTCCGAGAGAAAAACTGTTTTTT
d_gene: -; j_gene: TRBJ1-1; v_gene: TRBV6-4; abundance: -; CDR3aa: CASSRQVNTEAFF; CDR3nt: TGTGCCAGCAGTCGACAAGTGAACACTGAAGCTTTCTTT
d_gene: -; j_gene: TRBJ2-7; v_gene: TRBV5-4; abundance: -; CDR3aa: CASRPSGGTYEQYF; CDR3nt: TGTGCCAGCAGACCCAGTGGGGGTACCTACGAGCAGTACTTC
d_gene: TRBD2; j_gene: TRBJ2-1; v_gene: TRBV9; abundance: -; CDR3aa: CASSPRGLALNEQFF; CDR3nt: TGTGCCAGCAGCCCTAGGGGACTAGCGCTCAATGAGCAGTTCTTC
d_gene: TRBD1; j_gene: TRBJ2-5; v_gene: TRBV5-6; abundance: -; CDR3aa: CASSLLPTGFETQYF; CDR3nt: TGTGCCAGCAGCCTCCTTCCGACAGGGTTTGAGACCCAGTACTTC
d_gene: TRBD1; j_gene: TRBJ2-7; v_gene: TRBV19; abundance: -; CDR3aa: CASSTTGAPYEQYF; CDR3nt: TGTGCCAGTAGTACGACAGGGGCCCCCTACGAGCAGTACTTC
d_gene: TRBD1; j_gene: TRBJ1-4; v_gene: TRBV27; abundance: -; CDR3aa: CASSSKDRGENEKLFF; CDR3nt: TGTGCCAGCAGTTCCAAGGACAGGGGGGAGAATGAAAAACTGTTTTTT
d_gene: -; j_gene: TRBJ1-4; v_gene: TRBV6-6; abundance: -; CDR3aa: CASGLLEKLFF; CDR3nt: TGTGCCAGCGGCCTTTTAGAAAAACTGTTTTTT
d_gene: TRBD1; j_gene: TRBJ2-1; v_gene: TRBV9; abundance: -; CDR3aa: CASSLGRGPYNEQFF; CDR3nt: TGTGCCAGCAGCCTAGGCAGGGGGCCTTACAATGAGCAGTTCTTC
d_gene: -; j_gene: TRBJ1-2; v_gene: TRBV30; abundance: -; CDR3aa: CALGAGGYTF; CDR3nt: TGTGCCTTGGGGGCGGGCGGCTACACCTTC
d_gene: TRBD1; j_gene: TRBJ2-7; v_gene: TRBV7-2; abundance: -; CDR3aa: CASSSGTSLRDSAYEQYF; CDR3nt: TGTGCCAGCAGCTCAGGAACCTCGCTCCGGGACAGCGCCTACGAGCAGTACTTC
d_gene: -; j_gene: TRBJ2-7; v_gene: TRBV5-5; abundance: -; CDR3aa: CASSLVMRTKTNEQYF; CDR3nt: TGTGCCAGCAGCTTGGTTATGCGTACGAAAACAAACGAGCAGTACTTC
d_gene: TRBD2; j_gene: TRBJ2-3; v_gene: TRBV5-1; abundance: -; CDR3aa: CASSAGGPTDTQYF; CDR3nt: TGCGCCAGTTCAGCGGGGGGGCCAACAGATACGCAGTATTTT
d_gene: -; j_gene: TRBJ1-1; v_gene: TRBV30; abundance: few; CDR3aa: CAWSVERRGTEAFF; CDR3nt: TGTGCCTGGAGTGTAGAAAGAAGGGGCACTGAAGCTTTCTTT
d_gene: -; j_gene: TRBJ1-4; v_gene: TRBV2; abundance: -; CDR3aa: CASSEVGRGNEKLFF; CDR3nt: TGTGCCAGCAGTGAAGTAGGGAGGGGAAATGAAAAACTGTTTTTT
d_gene: TRBD1; j_gene: TRBJ2-1; v_gene: TRBV4-2; abundance: -; CDR3aa: CASSQMPGTGKEQFF; CDR3nt: TGTGCCAGCAGCCAGATGCCCGGGACAGGGAAAGAGCAGTTCTTC
d_gene: -; j_gene: TRBJ1-4; v_gene: TRBV6-5; abundance: -; CDR3aa: CASSYSTGVTNEKLFF; CDR3nt: TGTGCCAGCAGTTACTCGACTGGGGTGACTAATGAAAAACTGTTTTTT
d_gene: TRBD2; j_gene: TRBJ2-5; v_gene: TRBV5-4; abundance: few; CDR3aa: CASSSGAGTQETQYF; CDR3nt: TGTGCCAGCAGCTCTGGAGCGGGGACCCAAGAGACCCAGTACTTC
d_gene: TRBD1; j_gene: TRBJ1-1; v_gene: TRBV6-1; abundance: -; CDR3aa: CASSKQGARTEAFF; CDR3nt: TGTGCCAGCAGTAAACAGGGGGCGCGGACTGAAGCTTTCTTT
d_gene: -; j_gene: TRBJ2-2; v_gene: TRBV9; abundance: -; CDR3aa: CASSVAGENGELFF; CDR3nt: TGTGCCAGCAGCGTAGCGGGGGAGAACGGGGAGCTGTTTTTT
d_gene: -; j_gene: TRBJ1-1; v_gene: TRBV28; abundance: few; CDR3aa: CASTIARASGRAFF; CDR3nt: TGTGCCAGCACTATCGCTCGGGCATCTGGGAGAGCTTTCTTT
d_gene: -; j_gene: TRBJ1-2; v_gene: TRBV7-3; abundance: few; CDR3aa: CASSPGQTGGGYTF; CDR3nt: TGTGCCAGCAGCCCGGGTCAGACGGGCGGCGGCTACACCTTC
d_gene: -; j_gene: TRBJ2-2; v_gene: TRBV5-1; abundance: -; CDR3aa: CASSSLSDNTGELFF; CDR3nt: TGCGCCAGCAGCTCCCTGAGCGATAACACCGGGGAGCTGTTTTTT
d_gene: -; j_gene: TRBJ2-2; v_gene: TRBV29-1; abundance: -; CDR3aa: CSVVGMDTGELFF; CDR3nt: TGCAGCGTTGTAGGGATGGACACCGGGGAGCTGTTTTTT
d_gene: -; j_gene: TRBJ1-6; v_gene: TRBV5-4; abundance: few; CDR3aa: CASSLEFPGSGSPLHF; CDR3nt: TGTGCCAGCAGCTTGGAATTTCCGGGGAGTGGTTCACCCCTCCACTTT